The clone carrying this TCR beta chain was detected a few times. These data are taken from a study of T cell repertoires in cytomegalovirus infection. V shed 5 bases and J shed 10 bases, with 15 bases lying between them. The CDR3 runs to 14 residues. The germline V gene encodes CDR1 MNHNS and CDR2 SASEGT. TCRdb ran MiXCR on the reads and lists one entry per CDR3 protein. The sample records roughly 230,000 distinct CDR3 sequences, 22% being singletons. This clonotype originated in a human donor in good health (CMV status not recorded). Some clones in this sample may be carry-over from other donors' samples. The sample was CD8+ T cells from PBMCs. The chain carries TRBV6-1 and TRBJ1-6, with a possible D match to TRBD1 (6 bases). The CDR3 protein is CASSPTGFVSPLHF. The CDR3 bases are TGTGCCAGCAGTCCCACAGGGTTTGTCTCACCCCTCCACTTT.